The table lists the clone carrying this T cell receptor (beta chain) with a few counts. Trimming stripped 6 bases from V and 4 bases from J, with 15 bases between. The CDR3 consists of 14 residues. Germline V gene data show CDR1 as SGHAT and CDR2 as FQNNGV. PCR amplification relied on 60 Vbeta primers (plus 13 Jbeta primers). Profiling relied on immunoSEQ multiplex PCR, and the TCRdb table lists in-frame clones only, not all of them. The sample has some 170,000 clones, around 86% seen once; the top ten hold roughly 4.3%. The data were obtained in a study of cytomegalovirus exposure and HLA in healthy donors.

The sequence was collected from a man in his fifties or sixties in good health and CMV-seropositive. The chain couples TRBV11-2 to TRBJ2-5, with D possibly being TRBD2 (6 bases). Sequencing was done on a sample of PBMCs. The CDR3 loop is CASRGGGTSETQYF. CDR3 DNA sequence: TGTGCCAGCAGGGGTGGGGGGACTTCAGAGACCCAGTACTTC.